This T cell receptor beta chain originates from a study of identifying expanded T cells in peripheral blood. Trimming removed 0 bases from V and 7 bases from J; junction bases left unmatched: 2. The CDR3 runs 15 residues. Germline V gives CDR1 MNHEY, CDR2 SVGAGI. Generated by immunoSEQ multiplex PCR, the TCRdb table keeps only in-frame clones and is missing some. The profile shows tens of thousands of clones, roughly 86% of them singletons. The sample consisted of blood. The chain is built from TRBV6-5 and TRBJ2-1; 11 nucleotides line up with TRBD1. The TCR sequence derives from a person aged 18 to 75 in good health. The CDR3 sequence is CASSYSGTGGNEQFF. As DNA, the CDR3 is TGTGCCAGCAGTTACTCGGGGACAGGGGGAAATGAGCAGTTCTTC.